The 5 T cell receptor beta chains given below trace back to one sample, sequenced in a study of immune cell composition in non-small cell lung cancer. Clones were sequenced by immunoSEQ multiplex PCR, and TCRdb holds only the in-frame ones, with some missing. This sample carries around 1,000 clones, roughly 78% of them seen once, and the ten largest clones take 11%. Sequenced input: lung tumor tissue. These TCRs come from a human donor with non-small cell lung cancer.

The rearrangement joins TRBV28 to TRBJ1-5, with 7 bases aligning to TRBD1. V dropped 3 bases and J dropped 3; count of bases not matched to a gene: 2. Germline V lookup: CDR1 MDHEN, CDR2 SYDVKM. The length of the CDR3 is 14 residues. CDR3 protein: CASSFRGNNQPQHF. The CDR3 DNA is TGTGCCAGCAGTTTCAGGGGGAACAATCAGCCCCAGCATTTT.

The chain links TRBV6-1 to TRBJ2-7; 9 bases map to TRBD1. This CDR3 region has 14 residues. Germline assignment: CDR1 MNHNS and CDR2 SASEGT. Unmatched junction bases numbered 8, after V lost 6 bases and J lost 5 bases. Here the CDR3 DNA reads TGTGCCAGCAGACCGGGACAGGGTTTTAACGAGCAGTACTTC. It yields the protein CASRPGQGFNEQYF.

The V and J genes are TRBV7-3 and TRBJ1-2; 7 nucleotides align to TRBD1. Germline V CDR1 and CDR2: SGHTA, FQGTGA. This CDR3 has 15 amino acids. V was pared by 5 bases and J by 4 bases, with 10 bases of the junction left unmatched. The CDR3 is CASSQDATGIYGYTF. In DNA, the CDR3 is TGTGCCAGCAGCCAAGATGCGACAGGGATCTATGGCTACACCTTC.

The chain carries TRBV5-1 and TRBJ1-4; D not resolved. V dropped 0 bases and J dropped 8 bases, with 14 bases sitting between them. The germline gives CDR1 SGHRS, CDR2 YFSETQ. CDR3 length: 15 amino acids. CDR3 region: CASSLAPGSREKLFF. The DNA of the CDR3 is TGCGCCAGCAGCTTGGCTCCGGGGTCGAGGGAAAAACTGTTTTTT.

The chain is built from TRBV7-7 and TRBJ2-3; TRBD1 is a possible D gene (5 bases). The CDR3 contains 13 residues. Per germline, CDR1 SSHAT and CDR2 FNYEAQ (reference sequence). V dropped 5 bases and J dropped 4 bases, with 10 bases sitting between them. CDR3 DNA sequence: TGTGCCAGCAGCCCCTTGGGGCCAGATACGCAGTATTTT. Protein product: CASSPLGPDTQYF.